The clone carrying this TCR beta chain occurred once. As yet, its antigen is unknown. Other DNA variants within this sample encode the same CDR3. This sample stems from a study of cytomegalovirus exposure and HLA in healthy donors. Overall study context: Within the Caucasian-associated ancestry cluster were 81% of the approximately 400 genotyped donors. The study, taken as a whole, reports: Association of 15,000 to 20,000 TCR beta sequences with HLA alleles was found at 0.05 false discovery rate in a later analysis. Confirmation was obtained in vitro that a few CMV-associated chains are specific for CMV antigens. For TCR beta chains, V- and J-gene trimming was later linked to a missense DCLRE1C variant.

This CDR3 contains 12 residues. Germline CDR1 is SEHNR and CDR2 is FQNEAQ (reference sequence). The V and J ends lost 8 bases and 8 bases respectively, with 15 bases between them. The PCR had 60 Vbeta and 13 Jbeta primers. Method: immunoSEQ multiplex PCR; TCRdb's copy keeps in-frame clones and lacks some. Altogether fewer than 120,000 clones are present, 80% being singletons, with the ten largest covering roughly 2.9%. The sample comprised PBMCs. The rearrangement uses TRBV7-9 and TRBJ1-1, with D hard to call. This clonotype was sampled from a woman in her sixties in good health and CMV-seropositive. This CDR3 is CASQTWSTEAFF. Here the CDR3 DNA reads TGTGCCAGCCAGACCTGGAGCACCGAAGCTTTCTTT.